Listed below are T cell receptor beta chains from one sample, sequenced in a study of blood T cells in healthy people across ages. TCRdb recomputed calls from the 5' RACE reads with MiXCR, one row per CDR3 protein. The sample yields some 640,000 distinct CDR3 sequences, about 30% seen once. Material: blood. The receptors stem from a woman aged 80 or older in good health. Each CDR3 is given with its conserved first and last residue. The D gene is left open where the match is weak. Rows may omit the clone size; those that give it use once, few, many or a size class.

TRBJ2-3 | TRBV7-3 | TRBD2 | medium-sized | TGTGCCAGCAGCTCCGGACTAGCGGGGGGGACGCAGTATTTT | CASSSGLAGGTQYF
TRBJ1-5 | TRBV20-1 | - | many | TGCAGTGCTGAGGTCTCGGCTGCCGAAAATCAGCCCCAGCATTTT | CSAEVSAAENQPQHF
TRBJ1-2 | TRBV10-3 | - | many | TGTGCCATCAGTGAGTCTATGTTGGCCCAGGGCTACACCTTC | CAISESMLAQGYTF
TRBJ2-7 | TRBV5-1 | TRBD1 | - | TGCGCCAGCAGTCCGGGACAGGGGGCGATTGGGTCCTACGAGCAGTACTTC | CASSPGQGAIGSYEQYF
TRBJ1-2 | TRBV7-9 | - | many | TGTGCCAGCAGCGCGGTACAAAGCTATGGCTACACCTTC | CASSAVQSYGYTF
TRBJ2-7 | TRBV4-1 | TRBD1 | many | TGCGCCAGCAGCCAAGGGCCACAGGGGGCTTTTAACGAGCAGTACTTC | CASSQGPQGAFNEQYF
TRBJ2-6 | TRBV25-1 | TRBD1 | many | TGTGCCAGCAGTAAATTACAGGGGCTGGGAGGGGCCAACGTCCTGACTTTC | CASSKLQGLGGANVLTF
TRBJ1-4 | TRBV7-8 | - | - | TGTGCCAGCAGCTCTCGGGCTGCACCGTCAACTAATGAAAAACTGTTTTTT | CASSSRAAPSTNEKLFF
TRBJ2-7 | TRBV7-6 | - | - | TGTGCCAGCAGCTTCAACAAGGGGAGCTCCTACGAGCAGTACTTC | CASSFNKGSSYEQYF
TRBJ1-1 | TRBV20-1 | TRBD1 | few | TGCAGTGCTAGAAGTGACAGGGCCACTGAAGCTTTCTTT | CSARSDRATEAFF
TRBJ1-2 | TRBV5-6 | - | many | TGTGCCAGCAACTACCGGGACCCTTACCATGGCTATGGCTACACCTTC | CASNYRDPYHGYGYTF